This record looks at one T cell receptor (beta chain) sequence and its context. What it recognizes is unknown. The CDR3 has 13 residues. CDR1 and CDR2 (germline): WSHSY, SAAADI. Trimming removed 8 bases at V and 4 bases at J, with 14 bases between. PCR used 60 Vbeta primers and 13 Jbeta primers. In the authors' workflow: In a later analysis, some 11 million of 65 million to 80 million unique beta chains occurred in at least two donors. Some clones are missing from TCRdb's copy, which holds only in-frame ones; the method was immunoSEQ multiplex PCR. V, J and clone size are those of that table, while D and trimming were read from the DNA. This table has about 110,000 clones, roughly 76% appearing once. The entry originates in a study of cytomegalovirus exposure and HLA in healthy donors. The overall study: A data release that came early held tens of millions of unique TCRs from HLA-typed donors.

Whole-study findings and limits: Presence/absence analyses rested on an assumption that sequencing depth was roughly uniform across donors.

This chain connects TRBV10-2 to TRBJ1-1; maybe TRBD1 (6 bases). This clonotype was sampled from a man aged 30 to 45 in good health and CMV-seropositive. The material sequenced was PBMCs. CDR3: CASLNREGTEAFF. Here the CDR3 DNA reads TGCGCCAGCCTCAACAGGGAGGGCACTGAAGCTTTCTTT.